This T cell receptor beta chain was found in a study of T cells in Graves' hyperthyroidism and ophthalmopathy. Clinical symptoms, serum thyroxine, TRAb, thyroid ultrasound and orbital computed tomography established diagnosis. This CDR3 contains 16 residues. The V end was cut by 7 bases, the J end by 0 bases, with 19 bases between. Germline V gene lookup returns CDR1 MDHEN and CDR2 SYDVKM. RNA transcripts were the template for amplifying TCR beta CDR3 regions. A set of HTBI primers served as the primers for a first-round RT-PCR of the TCR CDR3. TCRdb redid the calling of the multiplex PCR reads with MiXCR, one entry per CDR3 protein. The repertoire includes 500,000 to 550,000 distinct CDR3 sequences, about 20% of them detected once, and approximately 25% sits in the top ten.

Sequenced sample: blood. The clonotype was recovered from a man younger than 30 with Graves' hyperthyroidism. The chain is built from TRBV28 and TRBJ2-7; possibly TRBD1 or TRBD2 for D (5 bases each). The CDR3 sequence: CASTSPGATSSYEQYF. CDR3 sequence (DNA): TGTGCCAGCACCTCTCCCGGGGCAACAAGCTCCTACGAGCAGTACTTC. Full variable domain (rest looked up from reference TRBV28 and TRBJ2-7): DVKVTQSSRYLVKRTGEKVFLECVQDMDHENMFWYRQDPGLGLRLIYFSYDVKMKEKGDIPEGYSVSREKKERFSLILESASTNQTSMYLCASTSPGATSSYEQYFGPGTRLTVT.